This entry lists 21 T cell receptor beta chains sequenced from one sample in a study of cytomegalovirus exposure and HLA in healthy donors. PCR employed 60 Vbeta and 13 Jbeta primers. Sequencing was performed with immunoSEQ multiplex PCR; in TCRdb, only in-frame clones are kept and a portion is missing. The sample carries approximately 200,000 clones, around four fifths recorded once. Sample: PBMCs. The receptor source for this set is a woman in her forties or fifties in good health and CMV-seropositive.

The V gene is TRBV15, the J gene TRBJ2-5; TRBD1 might be the D (6 bases). Germline loops: CDR1 LNHNV, CDR2 YYDKDF (reference sequence). This CDR3 is built from 14 residues. Trimming shortened V by 0 bases and J by 3 bases, and 8 bases separated the two germline ends. DNA for the CDR3: TGTGCCACCAGCAGAGATTCAGGGGAAGAGACCCAGTACTTC. It yields the protein CATSRDSGEETQYF.

The rearrangement links TRBV2 to TRBJ2-3; no clear D. This CDR3 contains 12 residues. Germline V gene sequence: CDR1 SNHLY, CDR2 FYNNEI. V was cut by 6 bases and J by 3 bases, with 7 bases left in between. The CDR3 coding sequence is TGTGCCAGCAGCCAAATTACAGATACGCAGTATTTT. It specifies CASSQITDTQYF. Full variable domain (outside the CDR3, taken from reference TRBV2 and TRBJ2-3): EPEVTQTPSHQVTQMGQEVILRCVPISNHLYFYWYRQILGQKVEFLVSFYNNEISEKSEIFDDQFSVERPDGSNFTLKIRSTKLEDSAMYFCASSQITDTQYFGPGTRLTVL.

V usage is TRBV10-3 and J usage is TRBJ2-7; TRBD2 matches 8 bases. Germline loops: CDR1 ENHRY, CDR2 SYGVKD. V was clipped by 2 bases and J by 5 bases; unmatched bases: 5. This CDR3 comprises 14 residues. The CDR3 is CAISEVAGFHEQYF. CDR3 DNA sequence: TGTGCCATCAGTGAGGTAGCGGGATTCCACGAGCAGTACTTC.

The rearrangement uses TRBV5-1 and TRBJ1-4; the match to TRBD1 covers 8 bases. The ends lost 1 base at V and 7 bases at J; junction bases unmatched: 9. The CDR3 spans 16 residues. The germline V gene encodes CDR1 SGHRS and CDR2 YFSETQ. This chain's CDR3 is CASSLTSQGAGEKLFF. As DNA, the CDR3 is TGCGCCAGCAGCTTGACATCTCAGGGGGCAGGTGAAAAACTGTTTTTT. The whole variable domain, remainder taken from reference TRBV5-1 and TRBJ1-4, is KAGVTQTPRYLIKTRGQQVTLSCSPISGHRSVSWYQQTPGQGLQFLFEYFSETQRNKGNFPGRFSGRQFSNSRSEMNVSTLELGDSALYLCASSLTSQGAGEKLFFGSGTQLSVL.

The genes are TRBV4-3 and TRBJ2-5, with D perhaps matching TRBD2 (6 bases). The CDR3 covers 15 residues. Germline V gene lookup returns CDR1 LGHNA and CDR2 YSLEER. Trimming stripped 0 bases from V and 5 bases from J, with 13 bases between. The chain's CDR3 is CASSQELSGWETQYF. The DNA for the CDR3 is TGCGCCAGCAGCCAAGAACTTAGCGGTTGGGAGACCCAGTACTTC.

Comments on this clone: Other DNA sequences from this sample encode an identical CDR3 as well. V usage is TRBV28 and J usage is TRBJ1-5; D may be TRBD1 (6 bases). Germline CDR1 MDHEN, CDR2 SYDVKM. The CDR3 has 19 residues. V was pared by 5 bases and J by 3 bases, with 26 bases between. CDR3 coding DNA: TGTGCCAGCAGTCTGCGAGATGCACAGGGATTGTGGGACAATCAGCCCCAGCATTTT. Protein: CASSLRDAQGLWDNQPQHF.

The rearrangement uses TRBV4-1 and TRBJ2-3; 11 bases map to TRBD2. The germline CDR1 and CDR2 sequences are MGHRA and YSYEKL. The J segment lost 11 bases and the V segment lost 4 bases, leaving 14 bases of the junction unmatched. The CDR3 contains 16 residues. CDR3 in DNA: TGCGCCAGCAGCCGAGGACTAGCGGGCCTAGGTCTAGGGCAGTATTTT. Its protein product is CASSRGLAGLGLGQYF.

J is TRBJ2-7 and V is TRBV4-1, with TRBD1 as a possible D gene (5 bases). The CDR3 spans 15 residues. The germline gives CDR1 MGHRA, CDR2 YSYEKL. V lost 4 bases and J lost 2, with 15 bases in between. In DNA form, the CDR3 reads TGCGCCAGCAGCCTCCAAGGGGCCACGGCCTACGAGCAGTACTTC. Translated, it gives CASSLQGATAYEQYF.

This chain connects TRBV5-8 to TRBJ1-2; D is uncertain. V lost 0 bases and J 4 bases, leaving 4 bases between the germline ends. Germline assignment: CDR1 SGHTS and CDR2 YDEGEE. The CDR3 consists of 12 residues. CDR3 protein: CASSLGIYGYTF. The CDR3 DNA reads as TGTGCCAGCAGCTTGGGTATCTATGGCTACACCTTC.

The chain carries TRBV28 and TRBJ2-1; 9 nucleotides line up with TRBD2. This CDR3 is 16 amino acids long. CDR1 is MDHEN and CDR2 is SYDVKM in the germline V gene. The V segment lost 5 bases and the J segment 8 bases; nucleotides outside the gene matches: 13. The CDR3 loop reads CASSPVRAGGFYEQFF. The CDR3 DNA reads TGTGCCAGCAGTCCAGTCCGGGCGGGGGGGTTCTATGAGCAGTTCTTC. Full variable domain (missing parts from reference TRBV28 and TRBJ2-1): DVKVTQSSRYLVKRTGEKVFLECVQDMDHENMFWYRQDPGLGLRLIYFSYDVKMKEKGDIPEGYSVSREKKERFSLILESASTNQTSMYLCASSPVRAGGFYEQFFGPGTRLTVL.

This rearrangement joins TRBV10-2 to TRBJ2-3; 8 nucleotides agree with TRBD2. This CDR3 has 15 residues. J gave up 8 bases and V 0 bases, and 7 bases lay outside the gene matches. CDR1 and CDR2 (germline): WSHSY, SAAADI. CDR3 nucleotides: TGCGCCAGCAGTGAGTCAACGGGGGGGCCTGGTACGCAGTATTTT. Residues: CASSESTGGPGTQYF.

This chain connects TRBV10-3 to TRBJ2-2; the match to TRBD1 covers 7 bases. J was trimmed by 2 bases and V by 10 bases; bases with no gene match: 16. The V gene's germline CDR1 is ENHRY and CDR2 SYGVKD. CDR3 size: 17 residues. CDR3 coding DNA: TGTGCCACCAGAGCGCCAGCTAGACAGGGTAACACCGGGGAGCTGTTTTTT. Translated: CATRAPARQGNTGELFF.

This sequence joins TRBV11-1 and TRBJ2-7; 9 nucleotides agree with TRBD1. V shed 5 bases, J shed 3 bases, and the junction held 5 bases outside the gene matches. This CDR3 spans 14 amino acids. The germline CDR1 and CDR2 sequences are SGHAT and FQDESV (reference sequence). The CDR3 reads CASSPGTGSYEQYF. The CDR3 DNA is TGTGCCAGCAGCCCCGGGACAGGGAGCTACGAGCAGTACTTC.

This clone occurred once. The chain employs TRBV27 and TRBJ2-3; a possible D gene is TRBD2 (5 bases). Germline CDR1 and CDR2: MNHEY and SMNVEV (reference sequence). This CDR3 has 14 amino acids. With 6 bases removed from V and 0 bases from J, the gap between germline ends came to 10 bases. The CDR3 spells CASSGDRSTDTQYF. The CDR3 coding sequence is TGTGCCAGCAGCGGGGATAGAAGCACAGATACGCAGTATTTT.

This rearrangement joins TRBV29-1 to TRBJ1-1; 7 nucleotides match TRBD1. Germline CDR1 reads SQVTM; CDR2 reads ANQGSEA. CDR3 size: 16 residues. With 6 bases clipped from V and 0 bases from J, the junction kept 13 bases outside the gene matches. CDR3 nucleotide sequence: TGCAGCGTCGCTGCAGGGGGTAGAAAGGTGAACACTGAAGCTTTCTTT. This gives the protein CSVAAGGRKVNTEAFF.

Points on this clone: Germline and junction disagree at one end, which may indicate a read error. The chain employs TRBV28 and TRBJ2-4; the D gene is possibly TRBD1 (5 bases). Germline-derived CDR1 and CDR2 are MDHEN and SYDVKM. This CDR3 region has 14 residues. The CDR3 reads CASSPLGQGNSQYF. The CDR3, as DNA: TGTGCCAGCAGTCCCCTCGGCCAGGGAAACAGTCAGTACTTC.

The J gene is TRBJ2-5, the V gene TRBV10-3, with D possibly matching TRBD2 (6 bases). V was cut by 3 bases and J by 4 bases, with 18 bases left in between. The germline gives CDR1 ENHRY, CDR2 SYGVKD. The CDR3 loop spans 16 amino acids. DNA of the CDR3: TGTGCCATCAGTGAAGGCGGTCGGGAGCGATTAGAGACCCAGTACTTC. The encoded protein is CAISEGGRERLETQYF.

This clone turned up a few times. The chain recombines TRBV4-1 with TRBJ1-4, with TRBD1 matching over 9 bases. CDR1 is MGHRA, CDR2 YSYEKL, per germline. V trimming: 1 base; J trimming: 8 bases; junction bases outside the gene matches: 14. The CDR3 consists of 18 residues. CDR3 region: CASSQVKDRGPPGEKLFF. The CDR3 DNA is TGCGCCAGCAGCCAAGTTAAGGACAGGGGCCCGCCGGGAGAAAAACTGTTTTTT.

The rearrangement links TRBV19 to TRBJ2-7; D is ambiguous. CDR3 length: 17 residues. Trimming shortened V by 7 bases and J by 0 bases, and 22 bases separated the two germline ends. Germline values: CDR1 LNHDA, CDR2 SQIVND (reference sequence). The CDR3 region is CASTEPEVTPSSYEQYF. The CDR3 nucleotides read TGTGCCAGTACCGAACCCGAGGTTACTCCGAGCTCCTACGAGCAGTACTTC.

This chain links TRBV19 with TRBJ2-1; D is unresolved. Germline CDR1 is LNHDA and CDR2 is SQIVND (reference sequence). This CDR3 is built from 12 residues. The V end was cut by 8 bases, the J end by 4 bases, with 9 bases between. CDR3 sequence (DNA): TGTGCCAGTCACAGTTTTTACAATGAGCAGTTCTTC. It specifies CASHSFYNEQFF.

Comments on this clone: One end of the junction does not line up with germline, which may come from a read error. The CDR3 sequence is CASGLDSGANGLTF. The DNA of the CDR3 is TGTGCTAGTGGTTTGGACTCTGGGGCCAACGGCCTGACTTTC. J is TRBJ2-6 and V is TRBV12-5, with D perhaps TRBD1 (5 bases). The CDR3 is 14 residues long. Germline assignment: CDR1 LGHNT and CDR2 FRNRAP.